The 26 T cell receptor beta chains below all came from one sample that was sequenced in a study of T cells in Graves' hyperthyroidism and ophthalmopathy. TCR beta CDR3 regions were amplified from RNA transcripts. The TCR CDR3 was amplified in a first-round RT-PCR using the HTBI primer set. TCRdb recomputed calls from the multiplex PCR reads with MiXCR, one row per CDR3 protein. The sample has 550,000 to 600,000 distinct CDR3 sequences; roughly 46% are singletons. The sequencing sample was made of peripheral blood or thyroid tissue (not recorded which). The receptors were sampled from an adult woman with Graves' disease, either hyperthyroidism or ophthalmopathy (not recorded which).

This clonotype was recorded a few times. The chain couples TRBV7-8 to TRBJ2-6, with D tentatively TRBD2 (5 bases). The CDR3 has 16 amino acids. Trimming removed 9 bases at V and 0 bases at J, with 15 bases between. CDR1 SGHVS and CDR2 FQNEAQ come from the germline V gene. CDR3 region: CASSLGLISGANVLTF. The CDR3 coding sequence is TGTGCCAGTAGTTTAGGACTGATCTCTGGGGCCAACGTCCTGACTTTC.

This clonotype was recorded many times. The chain has TRBV6-2 or TRBV6-3 and TRBJ2-7; D gene unclear. The CDR3 covers 12 residues. The germline V gene encodes CDR1 MNHEY and CDR2 SVGEGT. V was trimmed by 10 bases and J by 7 bases, leaving 17 bases between them. The CDR3 is CATRDSEREQYF. The CDR3 coding sequence is TGTGCCACCAGAGATTCCGAGAGAGAGCAGTACTTC.

The V and J genes are TRBV6-5 and TRBJ1-5; D uncertain. This CDR3 has 14 amino acids. CDR1 is MNHEY and CDR2 is SVGAGI in the germline V gene. V lost 2 bases and J lost 7, with 12 bases in between. The CDR3 is CASSYRVVKQPQHF. In DNA form, the CDR3 reads TGTGCCAGCAGTTACCGGGTCGTGAAACAGCCCCAGCATTTT.

The chain employs TRBV4-1 and TRBJ1-5, with no clear D. The V and J ends lost 1 base and 11 bases respectively, with 15 bases between them. CDR1 and CDR2 (germline): MGHRA, YSYEKL. The CDR3 is made up of 14 amino acids. The CDR3 DNA follows: TGCGCCAGCAGCCAAGGCACTAGCACAGAGACCCAGCATTTT. This sequence encodes CASSQGTSTETQHF.

The chain employs TRBV7-6 and TRBJ1-5, with D hard to call. Germline V gene data show CDR1 as SGHVS and CDR2 as FNYEAQ. The CDR3 totals 15 residues. V lost 3 bases to trimming and J lost 15 bases, with 24 bases between them. The CDR3 is CASSLRFSDNVPWHF. Here the CDR3 DNA reads TGTGCCAGCAGCTTGCGGTTCTCCGATAACGTTCCATGGCATTTT.

The chain couples TRBV15 to TRBJ1-4, with TRBD1 matching 10 bases. V dropped 5 bases and J dropped 4; count of bases not matched to a gene: 4. From germline, CDR1 is LNHNV and CDR2 YYDKDF (reference sequence). This CDR3 is 15 amino acids long. The CDR3 region is CATSPGQGDNEKLFF. CDR3 in DNA: TGTGCCACCAGCCCAGGACAGGGGGATAATGAAAAACTGTTTTTT.

The chain links TRBV5-1 to TRBJ1-3; D not resolved. V lost 1 base and J lost 4, with 12 bases in between. Germline V gene sequence: CDR1 SGHRS, CDR2 YFSETQ. This CDR3 region has 15 residues. The CDR3, as DNA: TGCGCCAGCAGCTTGAAATCCGGGGTCGGAAACACCATATATTTT. Encoded protein: CASSLKSGVGNTIYF.

This clonotype was counted many times. The J gene is TRBJ1-6, the V gene TRBV11-2, with D unclear. Trimming left V 5 bases short and J 9 bases short, with 17 bases between. The CDR3 spans 15 residues. Germline V gene data show CDR1 as SGHAT and CDR2 as FQNNGV. CDR3 region: CASSPGGFWGSPLHF. CDR3 nucleotides: TGTGCCAGCAGCCCCGGAGGGTTCTGGGGTTCACCCCTCCACTTT. The whole variable domain, remainder taken from reference TRBV11-2 and TRBJ1-6, is EAGVAQSPRYKIIEKRQSVAFWCNPISGHATLYWYQQILGQGPKLLIQFQNNGVVDDSQLPKDRFSAERLKGVDSTLKIQPAKLEDSAVYLCASSPGGFWGSPLHFGNGTRLTVT.

The chain combines TRBV10-3 with TRBJ1-1, with a weak D call TRBD1 (5 bases). The CDR3 runs to 15 residues. Germline V gene lookup returns CDR1 ENHRY and CDR2 SYGVKD. V was trimmed by 3 bases and J by 1 base, leaving 12 bases between them. CDR3 in DNA: TGTGCCATCAGTGACCGGGGAACAGGGAACACTGAAGCTTTCTTT. Encoded protein: CAISDRGTGNTEAFF.

The gene calls are TRBV10-3 and TRBJ2-5, with D perhaps TRBD1 (6 bases). Per the germline V gene, CDR1 is ENHRY and CDR2 is SYGVKD. This CDR3 has 11 residues. The ends were cut back, 10 bases at V and 5 bases at J, with 11 bases in the middle. The CDR3: CATGDGETQYF. The CDR3 coding sequence is TGTGCCACAGGGGATGGGGAGACCCAGTACTTC.

The CDR3, as DNA: TGTGCCATCAGTGCACAGGGGATCAATCAGCCCCAGCATTTT. Translation: CAISAQGINQPQHF. This chain uses TRBV10-3 with TRBJ1-5; TRBD1 matches 7 bases. This CDR3 contains 14 residues. Germline CDR1 ENHRY, CDR2 SYGVKD. Trimming took 4 bases from V and 3 from J; bases not matched to a gene: 3.

The table lists this clonotype with many counts. J is TRBJ2-7 and V is TRBV28; D ambiguous. The CDR3 is 13 residues long. The germline CDR1 and CDR2 sequences are MDHEN and SYDVKM. V was clipped by 2 bases and J by 2 bases, with 7 bases between them. CDR3 sequence reads: CASSLQPPYEQYF. The DNA of the CDR3 is TGTGCCAGCAGTTTACAACCTCCCTACGAGCAGTACTTC.

This chain joins TRBV9 and TRBJ2-2, with TRBD2 identical over 11 bases. After removal of 4 bases from V and 2 bases from J, the junction contained 4 bases not matched to a gene. The CDR3 runs 16 residues. Germline-derived CDR1 and CDR2 are SGDLS and YYNGEE. The CDR3 coding sequence is TGTGCCAGCAGCCCTACTAGCGGGAGCAACACCGGGGAGCTGTTTTTT. Amino acid sequence: CASSPTSGSNTGELFF.

This clonotype was counted many times. The chain has TRBV19 and TRBJ2-7, with 11 bases fitting TRBD1. This CDR3 has 16 residues. The J segment lost 3 bases and the V segment lost 4 bases, leaving 8 bases of the junction unmatched. Looked up from germline, CDR1 is LNHDA and CDR2 is SQIVND (reference sequence). CDR3 sequence (DNA): TGTGCCAGTAGTACCGGAAGAGGGACAGGGGGCTACGAGCAGTACTTC. Protein product: CASSTGRGTGGYEQYF.

This clonotype turned up a few times. The chain is built from TRBV24-1 and TRBJ2-3; a possible D gene is TRBD2 (6 bases). There are 12 residues in the CDR3. In germline, CDR1 is KGHDR, CDR2 SFDVKD. V dropped 5 bases and J dropped 4 bases, with 6 bases sitting between them. CDR3 sequence (DNA): TGTGCCACCAGTGCGGGGGCAGATACGCAGTATTTT. This translates into CATSAGADTQYF.

The chain uses TRBV27 and TRBJ1-2, with D perhaps TRBD1 (5 bases). In germline, CDR1 is MNHEY, CDR2 SMNVEV (reference sequence). The CDR3 is 14 residues long. V was trimmed by 3 bases and J by 6 bases, leaving 14 bases between them. CDR3 residues: CASSFIQGSNGYTF. The CDR3 nucleotides read TGTGCCAGCAGTTTCATTCAGGGCAGTAATGGCTACACCTTC.

The chain links TRBV7-2 to TRBJ2-7; 9 bases are a match to TRBD2. The germline V gene has CDR1 SGHTA and CDR2 FQGNSA. Trimming took 5 bases from V and 2 from J; bases not matched to a gene: 7. The CDR3 runs to 15 residues. The DNA of the CDR3 is TGTGCCAGCAGCGTCGGGACTAGCACCACCTACGAGCAGTACTTC. Translation gives CASSVGTSTTYEQYF.

This clonotype was seen repeatedly, ten times or more. The chain uses TRBV5-1 and TRBJ1-4; 10 bases map to TRBD1. V gave up 4 bases and J gave up 0 bases; unmatched junction bases: 0. Germline V CDR1 and CDR2: SGHRS, YFSETQ. The CDR3 has 15 residues. The CDR3 sequence: CASSGQGATNEKLFF. The CDR3 nucleotides are TGCGCCAGCAGCGGACAGGGGGCAACTAATGAAAAACTGTTTTTT.

This rearrangement joins TRBV29-1 to TRBJ1-1, with a tentative D call TRBD1 (6 bases). V lost 8 bases and J lost 6, with 22 bases in between. Germline CDR1 reads SQVTM; CDR2 reads ANQGSEA. This CDR3 comprises 14 residues. The CDR3 sequence: CSWTTGLGAAEAFF. CDR3 in DNA: TGCAGCTGGACGACAGGCCTGGGGGCGGCTGAAGCTTTCTTT.

J is TRBJ1-2 and V is TRBV7-1, with 7 bases identical to TRBD1. TRBV7-1 counts as an open reading frame of uncertain function. This CDR3 has 16 amino acids. The trim removed 0 bases at V and 6 bases at J, leaving 10 bases unmatched. The CDR3 bases are TGTGCCAGCAGCTCAGCCGACGGGGACAGTTTAAATGGCTACACCTTC. It encodes CASSSADGDSLNGYTF.

This clonotype was seen just once. The rearrangement links TRBV6-5 to TRBJ2-7; D remains unclear. CDR1 and CDR2 (germline): MNHEY, SVGAGI. Between the trimmed V and J ends, which lost 4 bases and 4 bases, there was a span of 11 bases. This CDR3 is 13 amino acids long. The CDR3 here is CASSSSPGYEQYF. The CDR3 coding sequence is TGTGCCAGCAGTTCCTCCCCCGGTTACGAGCAGTACTTC.

This clonotype occurred many times. A junction end diverges from the germline sequence, so it may reflect a read error. The chain joins TRBV12-3 or TRBV12-4 to TRBJ2-7; tentative D call: TRBD2 (6 bases). This CDR3 comprises 12 residues. The CDR3 sequence: CASSKAERGTAF. Here the CDR3 DNA reads TGTGCCAGCAGTAAGGCAGAACGGGGGACGGCGTTC.

The chain is built from TRBV11-1 and TRBJ2-7, with TRBD1 matching over 11 bases. The germline gives CDR1 SGHAT, CDR2 FQDESV (reference sequence). The trim removed 5 bases at V and 4 bases at J, leaving 13 bases unmatched. The CDR3 spans 17 residues. This CDR3 is CASSNQRTGGVGYEQYF. The CDR3, as DNA: TGTGCCAGCAGCAACCAACGGACAGGGGGCGTTGGGTACGAGCAGTACTTC.

This clonotype was recorded a few times. The chain combines TRBV7-9 with TRBJ1-2; D is undetermined. Germline CDR1 and CDR2: SEHNR and FQNEAQ (reference sequence). The CDR3 contains 11 residues. Trimming left V 6 bases short and J 6 bases short, with 8 bases between. The CDR3 is CASSSGDGYTF. CDR3 coding DNA: TGTGCCAGCAGTTCTGGGGATGGCTACACCTTC.

This chain links TRBV11-2 with TRBJ2-5, with 14 bases identical to TRBD2. This CDR3 is built from 18 residues. CDR1 and CDR2 (germline): SGHAT, FQNNGV. After removal of 1 base from V and 4 bases from J, the junction contained 8 bases not matched to a gene. The CDR3 reads CASSLGLAGGPRGETQYF. CDR3 nucleotide sequence: TGTGCCAGCAGCTTAGGACTAGCGGGAGGGCCTAGGGGAGAGACCCAGTACTTC.

In its sample, this clonotype was seen a few times. A single base separates this from a much larger clone, so it may be a read error. The CDR3 nucleotides are TGTGCCAGCAGCTCCCCCGGCTCGCGAGAAGCTTTCTTT. Its protein product is CASSSPGSREAFF. V is TRBV7-9 and J is TRBJ1-1; D gene uncertain. CDR1 is SEHNR and CDR2 is FQNEAQ in the germline V gene (reference sequence). The V end was cut by 4 bases, the J end by 8 bases, with 14 bases between. This CDR3 has 13 residues.